This T cell receptor (beta chain) originates from a study of identical twins (TCRdb year 2016). About the study as a whole: To test whether fetal clonotypes persist, the study used deep sequencing on TCR alpha and beta repertoires from monozygotic twins, unrelated adults of various ages, and cord blood. To rule out contamination, replicate twin experiments were performed at different times with different library preparation protocols. Points the paper makes about the study in general: Compared with coincidental sharing between unrelated individuals, out-of-frame TCR alpha sequences shared between twins had an excess of sequences with low generation probability. Conclusions relied on cross-sectional statistical analysis, since the same donors could not be followed over many years. Out-of-frame TCR alpha sharing in monozygotic twins was systematically underestimated by recombination models, whereas sharing between unrelated individuals was in agreement with the recombination models. In beta out-of-frame sequences, excess twin sharing was weaker, because having fewer shared sequences lowered the signal-to-noise ratio. Abundant cord blood beta clonotypes had fewer insertions, young adult naive repertoires showed a similar but weaker trend, and memory repertoires showed no such trend. Zero-insertion analyses could be partly confounded by invariant T cells such as MAIT and iNKT, though diverse VJ usage argued against such confounding for most clonotypes.

CDR1 is given as DFQATT and CDR2 as SNEGSKA, both from the germline V gene (reference sequence). V has 3 bases trimmed and J has 4 bases trimmed; junction bases matching no gene number 3. The CDR3, cysteine through phenylalanine, is 13 amino acids long. Only the CDR3 part of the read is kept: 39 bases, read in frame from the first base. This clonotype was counted a few times. This receptor's antigen is unknown. No base-level quality is on record; no much larger clone is a single base apart. Libraries came from 5' RACE. Data came from an Illumina HiSeq 2000. Template switching added a universal primer binding site, and the final cDNA carried a unique molecular identifier that allowed TCR cDNA molecules to be counted accurately. Specific primers in the conserved constant-segment region were used to synthesize first-strand cDNA for the TCR alpha and beta chains. To control for contamination, every cDNA library carried two barcodes: a SMART-Mk sample barcode plus Illumina barcodes. TruSeq adapter sequences along with Illumina sample barcodes were introduced in two successive PCR steps. The Illumina HiSeq platform was used with custom primers to sequence TCR alpha and beta cDNA libraries. The paper's processing steps were these. MiGEC processed the raw reads to extract unique molecular identifiers, while MiXCR was used to determine the CDR3 positions. Recombination models were inferred per individual with the repgenHMM and IGoR tools using an EM algorithm. The analysis of shared clonotypes was done with the tcR package in R, with sharing normalized by the product of cloneset sizes. To study raw recombination without the effects of thymic and clonal selection, out-of-frame nonproductive sequences were analyzed. TCRdb's own reprocessing of the public reads used fastp at Q25 and MiXCR and kept productive beta chains. Entries are consolidated by CDR3 protein sequence, retaining the most common genes and DNA. The V and J calls were not made by the authors but by TCRdb's processing. The sample has roughly 770,000 distinct CDR3 sequences on record, roughly 18% of them singletons. The leading ten clones occupy 13% of the sample.

All donors were healthy Caucasians. Three pairs of female monozygotic twins, all aged about 18 to 30 years, were included in the twin cohort. Peripheral blood mononuclear cells were the source from which RNA for the TCR libraries was isolated. In addition, the sample was reused for a study of T cells expressing NK-cell markers. Reported in the second study: Three sorted T-cell subsets (CD3+CD56+NKG2C+, CD3+CD56+NKG2C- and CD3+CD56-NKG2C+) from several donors had their TCR beta-chain repertoires profiled. Among the eight sequenced donors, only one was HCMV-seronegative, while the other seven were HCMV-seropositive. To restrict sorting to alphabetaTCR-expressing T cells, an anti-gammadeltaTCR antibody was added in several experiments. For roughly six donors, the dominant CD3+CD56+NKG2C+ clonotypes were among the top 10 CD8+ clonotypes and accounted for roughly 1.0-8% of CD8+ T cells. Those dominant clonotypes were again the most abundant among CD3+CD56-NKG2C+ cells in a handful of donors, at roughly 25-60.1%. It remained unclear whether the expanded NKG2C-expressing T cell clones were specific for HCMV antigens. Randomly selected healthy volunteers, three men and five women, were used as the eight sequenced donors. HCMV serostatus was determined by detecting HCMV-specific IgG in serum with a commercial ELISA kit. For roughly six donors, bulk peripheral blood T-cell repertoires were additionally sequenced from unsorted PBMC. MIGEC was used to demultiplex reads and group the reads by UMI, and MiTCR was used to assemble and quantify clonotypes. To remove erroneous sequences, TCR cDNA sequences were retained only when supported by two or more reads. The tcR package was used for downstream repertoire analysis, with clonotypes matched between fractions based on CDR3 nucleotide sequence plus V segment. Antigen specificity was annotated against VDJdb with VDJmatch, allowing one amino acid substitution in CDR3.

The sequenced material came from PBMCs. The sequence derives from a young woman in good health. The chain is made from TRBV20-1 and TRBJ2-5; TRBD2 agrees with 9 junctional bases. Here the CDR3 is given as CSARRGGRETQYF. The DNA reads TGCAGTGCTAGGCGGGGGGGAAGAGAGACCCAGTACTTC.